This T cell receptor (beta chain) came from a study of T cell changes during pregnancy in multiple sclerosis. Germline lookup yields CDR1 MNHNS and CDR2 SASEGT. V was clipped by 3 bases and J by 4 bases, with 9 bases between them. The CDR3 contains 13 residues. Assay used: immunoSEQ multiplex PCR; TCRdb lists only in-frame clones, some missing. The sample yields some 70,000 clones, about 92% seen once. There are a few counts of this clone. The receptor's source is a female donor in good health, enrolled as a control in a pregnancy study. Here the sequenced sample was CD8+ T cells from peripheral blood mononuclear cells, taken in the third trimester of pregnancy. The chain couples TRBV6-1 to TRBJ1-1; tentatively, D is TRBD1 (6 bases). CDR3 sequence: CASSESGVTEAFF. DNA of the CDR3: TGTGCCAGCAGTGAGTCAGGGGTCACTGAAGCTTTCTTT.